Sequencing of this T cell receptor (beta chain) was carried out in a study of early T cells in non-severe SARS-CoV-2 infection. Study background: Sequencing targeted bulk RNA from unsorted whole blood, leaving chains unpaired.

CDR3 length equals 14 residues. V was trimmed by 7 bases and J by 10 bases, leaving 21 bases between them. The germline CDR1 and CDR2 sequences are SGHRS and YFSETQ. This clonotype was observed at least ten times. Its target is not known. General study results and limits: Anti-spike CD8 responses were favored by VDJdb matching, which missed private and CD4 specificities.

The protocol attached unique molecular identifiers to individual cDNA molecules. TCRdb re-derived calls from the 5' RACE reads in MiXCR, one entry per CDR3 protein. This sample yields around 77,000 distinct CDR3 sequences, of which about 9.5% are seen a single time; 6.5% to 8.5% belongs to the top ten. The chain links TRBV5-1 to TRBJ2-1, with unresolved D. Sequences were derived from whole blood, sampled at baseline. The sequence was obtained from an adult who was a healthcare worker with PCR-confirmed SARS-CoV-2 infection or an uninfected control (not recorded which). The CDR3 sequence: CASRRMGSAGEQFF. The DNA for the CDR3 is TGCGCCAGCCGACGGATGGGATCGGCCGGGGAGCAGTTCTTC.